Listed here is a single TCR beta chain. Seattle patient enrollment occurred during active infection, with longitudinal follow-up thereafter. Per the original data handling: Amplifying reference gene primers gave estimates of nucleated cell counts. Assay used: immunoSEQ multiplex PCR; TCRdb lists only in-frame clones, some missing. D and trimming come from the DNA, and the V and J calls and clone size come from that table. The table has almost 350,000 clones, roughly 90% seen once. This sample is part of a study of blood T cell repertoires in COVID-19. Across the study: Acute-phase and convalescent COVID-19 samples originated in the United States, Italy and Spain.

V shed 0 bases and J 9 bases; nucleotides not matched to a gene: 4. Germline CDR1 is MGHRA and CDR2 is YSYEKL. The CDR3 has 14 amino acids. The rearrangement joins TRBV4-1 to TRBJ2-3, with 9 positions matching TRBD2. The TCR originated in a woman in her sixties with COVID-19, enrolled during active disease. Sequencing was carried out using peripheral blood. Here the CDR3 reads CASSQDLSGGTQYF. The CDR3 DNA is TGCGCCAGCAGCCAAGATCTTAGCGGGGGAACGCAGTATTTT.